What follows describes a single T cell receptor beta chain. This sample was included in a study of blood T cell repertoires in COVID-19. Assay used: immunoSEQ multiplex PCR; TCRdb lists only in-frame clones, some missing. The sample yields under 350,000 clones, around 92% seen once. This clonotype was sampled from a woman in her twenties or thirties with COVID-19, enrolled during active disease. Sequenced: peripheral blood.

DNA of the CDR3: TGTGCCAGCAGTTCGGACAGGGGGGGCCCGGTCTACGAGCAGTACTTC. It codes for CASSSDRGGPVYEQYF. V is TRBV28 and J is TRBJ2-7; 10 bases fit TRBD1. CDR1 is MDHEN and CDR2 is SYDVKM in the germline V gene. CDR3 size: 16 residues. The junction had 9 bases not matched to a gene; V was cut back by 4 bases and J by 3 bases.